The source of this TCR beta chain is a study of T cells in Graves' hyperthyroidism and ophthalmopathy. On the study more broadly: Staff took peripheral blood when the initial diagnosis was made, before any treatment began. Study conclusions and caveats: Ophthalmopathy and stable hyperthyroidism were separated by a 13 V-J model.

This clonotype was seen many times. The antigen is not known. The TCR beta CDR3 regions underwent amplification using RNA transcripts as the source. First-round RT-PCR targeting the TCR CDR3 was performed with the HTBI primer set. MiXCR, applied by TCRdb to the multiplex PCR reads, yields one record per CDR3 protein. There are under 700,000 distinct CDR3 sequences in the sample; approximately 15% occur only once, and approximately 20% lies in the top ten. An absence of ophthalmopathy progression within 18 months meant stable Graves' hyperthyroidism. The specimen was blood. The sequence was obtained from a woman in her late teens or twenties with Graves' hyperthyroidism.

The CDR3 DNA reads TGTGCCAGCAGTGCGCCGGGACTAGCGGACACAGATACGCAGTATTTT. Residues: CASSAPGLADTDTQYF. The chain recombines TRBV2 with TRBJ2-3, with 11 bases aligning to TRBD2. The CDR3 length is 16 residues. V gave up 4 bases and J gave up 2 bases; unmatched junction bases: 5. CDR1 and CDR2 (germline): SNHLY, FYNNEI.